The entry below gives a single TCR beta chain sequence along with its context. Antigen: not known. The time point was: baseline pretreatment blood. Treatment given: 15 Gy SBRT to primary tumor, nephrectomy 4 weeks later. Radiation-treated patients gave blood at baseline, week 2 and week 4. Trimming pared 5 bases from V and 1 base from J, leaving 23 bases between. Germline V gene sequence: CDR1 LNHDA, CDR2 SQIVND (reference sequence). The CDR3 has 18 amino acids. The sample comes from a study of radiation and T cells in renal cell carcinoma. The method was immunoSEQ multiplex PCR; TCRdb's version includes in-frame clones alone and lacks a portion of them. The table lists roughly 120,000 clones, approximately 80% of them singletons. Whole-study results and caveats: In blood, top tumor clones expanded by 2 weeks, shrinking by 4.

The input for sequencing was blood, taken from a patient whose treatment included radiotherapy and nephrectomy. The chain employs TRBV19 and TRBJ1-1; D possibly corresponds to TRBD1 (6 bases). The source of this sequence is a woman aged 60-75 years with renal cell carcinoma. CDR3 sequence reads: CASSLSRGGRRTNTEAFF. Written as DNA, the CDR3 is TGTGCCAGTAGTTTAAGTCGGGGGGGCAGGAGAACGAACACTGAAGCTTTCTTT.